These T cell receptor beta chains were read from a single sample in a study of blood T cells in healthy people across ages. TCRdb re-derived calls from the 5' RACE reads in MiXCR, one entry per CDR3 protein. The repertoire consists of under 850,000 distinct CDR3 sequences, with roughly 40% occurring once and the leading ten covering over 10%. The sample comprised blood. The receptors stem from a man younger than 30 in good health. Each CDR3 is given with its conserved first and last residue. The order of the fields is J gene, V gene, clone size, D gene, CDR3 DNA, CDR3 protein. A D gene is named only where the DNA matches it firmly. The size of a clone is reported for some rows only, either as once, few or many, or as a class for expanded clones.

J: TRBJ1-1
V: TRBV10-3
size: NA
D: NA
DNA: TGTGCCATCAGTGAGTCAATGACAGGCCCATACACTGAAGCTTTCTTT
CDR3: CAISESMTGPYTEAFF

J: TRBJ2-2
V: TRBV20-1
size: few
D: NA
DNA: TGCAGTGCTAGAGCCCCGGCTAGTGGGAGCACCGGGGAGCTGTTTTTT
CDR3: CSARAPASGSTGELFF

J: TRBJ1-2
V: TRBV6-2/TRBV6-3
size: few
D: NA
DNA: TGTGCCAGCAGTAAGACCGGGACAAACGAGGACTACACCTTC
CDR3: CASSKTGTNEDYTF

J: TRBJ1-2
V: TRBV27
size: few
D: NA
DNA: TGTGCCAGCAGTTTATCCCAAACCTCGGGCTACACCTTC
CDR3: CASSLSQTSGYTF

J: TRBJ2-1
V: TRBV5-1
size: few
D: TRBD2
DNA: TGCGCCAGCAGCTTAGCCCCAGCTAGCGGGGGGAACAATGAGCAGTTCTTC
CDR3: CASSLAPASGGNNEQFF

J: TRBJ1-3
V: TRBV4-1
size: NA
D: TRBD1
DNA: TGCGCCAGCAGCCAAGACCCCAACCTCGAAGGACAGGGCAGAAACACCATATATTTT
CDR3: CASSQDPNLEGQGRNTIYF

J: TRBJ1-2
V: TRBV10-3
size: few
D: TRBD1
DNA: TGTGCCATCAGGACCACAGGGGGCGGCTATGGCTACACCTTC
CDR3: CAIRTTGGGYGYTF

J: TRBJ1-2
V: TRBV12-3/TRBV12-4
size: many
D: NA
DNA: TGTGCCAGCAGCGGGGGGAGCAGCGGCTATGGCTACACCTTC
CDR3: CASSGGSSGYGYTF

J: TRBJ1-5
V: TRBV29-1
size: few
D: NA
DNA: TGCAGCGTTGGCACAGGCCTGAATCAGCCCCAGCATTTT
CDR3: CSVGTGLNQPQHF

J: TRBJ2-6
V: TRBV6-2/TRBV6-3
size: NA
D: NA
DNA: TGTGCCAGCACCAAGGACGCCAACGTCCTGACTTTC
CDR3: CASTKDANVLTF

J: TRBJ1-6
V: TRBV27
size: few
D: TRBD1
DNA: TGTGCCAGCAGTCCGGACAGGGGGCGTTCACCCCTCCACTTT
CDR3: CASSPDRGRSPLHF

J: TRBJ2-2
V: TRBV12-3/TRBV12-4
size: few
D: NA
DNA: TGTGCCACCTACAGAGACGGAACCGGGGAGCTGTTTTTT
CDR3: CATYRDGTGELFF

J: TRBJ2-1
V: TRBV10-3
size: few
D: NA
DNA: TGTGCCATCAGTGAAAGGTCGGCCTTCATTACCAGCTCCTACAATGAGCAGTTCTTC
CDR3: CAISERSAFITSSYNEQFF

J: TRBJ2-1
V: TRBV6-6
size: NA
D: NA
DNA: TGTGCCAGCACTGTGACCAGGGGCAATGAGCAGTTCTTC
CDR3: CASTVTRGNEQFF

J: TRBJ2-2
V: TRBV20-1
size: few
D: TRBD1
DNA: TGCAGTGCTAGAGAGCAGGGGGCGGCGAAGAGGGAGCTGTTTTTT
CDR3: CSAREQGAAKRELFF

J: TRBJ2-3
V: TRBV12-3/TRBV12-4
size: few
D: TRBD2
DNA: TGTGCCAGCCGGACTAGCGGGGGGGAGACAGATACGCAGTATTTT
CDR3: CASRTSGGETDTQYF